What follows is one TCR beta chain and its context. Its matching antigen is unknown. Investigators profiled TCR beta VDJ and CDR3 from genomic DNA template. TCRdb re-derived calls from the reads in MiXCR, one entry per CDR3 protein. The profile shows some 150,000 distinct CDR3 sequences, approximately 41% of them singletons. The sample belongs to a study of CD8+CD57+ T cells in acquired aplastic anemia. Across the study: Isolated CD4+ and CD8+ cells, once sorted, yielded DNA averaging roughly 3 ug. On average, healthy donors gave some 11 million reads for CD4+ cells.

Whole-study findings and limits: Between patients and controls, around 31 CD8+ CDR3 sequences were found in common. The study found no significant CD8+ Simpson's diversity difference between patients and controls.

CDR1 and CDR2 from the germline V gene are SNHLY and FYNNEI. There are 11 residues in the CDR3. Trimming removed 5 bases from V and 5 bases from J, with 7 bases in between. V and J are TRBV2 and TRBJ2-7; D gene uncertain. This clonotype originated in a human donor in good health, serving as a control. Material: sorted CD4+, CD8+, or CD8+CD57+ T cells (not recorded which) from PBMCs. CDR3 sequence: CASSPGHEQYF. DNA for the CDR3: TGTGCCAGCAGTCCGGGCCACGAGCAGTACTTC.